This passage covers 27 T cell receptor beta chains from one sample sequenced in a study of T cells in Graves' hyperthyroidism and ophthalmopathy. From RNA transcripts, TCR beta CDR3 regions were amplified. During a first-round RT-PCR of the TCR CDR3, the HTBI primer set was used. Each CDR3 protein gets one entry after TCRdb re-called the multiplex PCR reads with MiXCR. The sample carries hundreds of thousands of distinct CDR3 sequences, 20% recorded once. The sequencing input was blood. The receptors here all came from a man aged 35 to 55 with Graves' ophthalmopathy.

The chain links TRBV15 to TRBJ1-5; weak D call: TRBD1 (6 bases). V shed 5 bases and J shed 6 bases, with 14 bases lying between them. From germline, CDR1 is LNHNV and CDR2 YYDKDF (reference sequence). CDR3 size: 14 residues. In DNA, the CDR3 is TGTGCCACCAGCGGCAGGGGACCAAGTCAGCCCCAGCATTTT. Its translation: CATSGRGPSQPQHF.

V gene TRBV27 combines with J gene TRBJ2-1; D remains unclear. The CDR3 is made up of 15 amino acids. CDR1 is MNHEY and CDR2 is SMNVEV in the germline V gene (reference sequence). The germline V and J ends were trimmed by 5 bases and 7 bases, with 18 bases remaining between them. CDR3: CASSPRPRIGNEQFF. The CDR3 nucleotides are TGTGCCAGCAGTCCACGACCCAGGATAGGTAATGAGCAGTTCTTC.

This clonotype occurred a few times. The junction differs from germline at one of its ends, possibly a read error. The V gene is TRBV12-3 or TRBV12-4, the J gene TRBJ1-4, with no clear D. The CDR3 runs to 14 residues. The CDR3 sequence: CASRRQATNEKLFF. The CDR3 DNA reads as TGCGCTAGCCGCCGGCAGGCAACTAATGAAAAACTGTTTTTT.

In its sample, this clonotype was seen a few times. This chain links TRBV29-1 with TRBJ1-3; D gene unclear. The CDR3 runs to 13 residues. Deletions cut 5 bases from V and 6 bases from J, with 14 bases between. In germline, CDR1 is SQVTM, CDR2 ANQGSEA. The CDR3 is CSVILGGANTIYF. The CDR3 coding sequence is TGCAGCGTTATTCTGGGTGGCGCAAACACCATATATTTT.

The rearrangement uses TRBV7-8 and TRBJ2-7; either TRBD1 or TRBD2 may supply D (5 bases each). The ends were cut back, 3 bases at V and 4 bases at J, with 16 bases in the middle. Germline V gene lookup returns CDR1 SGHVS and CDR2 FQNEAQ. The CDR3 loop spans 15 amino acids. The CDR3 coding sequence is TGTGCCAGCAGCTTTATGCGGATGGGGGAGTACGAGCAGTACTTC. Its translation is CASSFMRMGEYEQYF.

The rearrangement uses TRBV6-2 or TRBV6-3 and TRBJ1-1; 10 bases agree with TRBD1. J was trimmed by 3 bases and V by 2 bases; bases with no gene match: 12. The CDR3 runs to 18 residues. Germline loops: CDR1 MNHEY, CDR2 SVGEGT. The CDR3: CASSYDTRDRGWDTEAFF. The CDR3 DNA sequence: TGTGCCAGCAGTTACGACACCCGGGACAGGGGTTGGGACACTGAAGCTTTCTTT.

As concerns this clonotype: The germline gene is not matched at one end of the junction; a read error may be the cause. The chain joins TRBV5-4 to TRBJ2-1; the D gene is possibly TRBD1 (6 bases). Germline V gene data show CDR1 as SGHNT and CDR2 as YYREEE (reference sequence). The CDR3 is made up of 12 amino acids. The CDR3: CASSPGVNGQFF. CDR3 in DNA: TGTGCCAGCAGTCCAGGGGTTAATGGGCAGTTCTTC.

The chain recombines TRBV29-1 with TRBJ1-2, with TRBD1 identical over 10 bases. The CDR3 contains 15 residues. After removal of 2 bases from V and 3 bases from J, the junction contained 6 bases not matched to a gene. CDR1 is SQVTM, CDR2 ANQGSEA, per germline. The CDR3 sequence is CSVETTTGGHYGYTF. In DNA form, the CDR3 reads TGCAGCGTTGAAACAACGACAGGGGGCCACTATGGCTACACCTTC.

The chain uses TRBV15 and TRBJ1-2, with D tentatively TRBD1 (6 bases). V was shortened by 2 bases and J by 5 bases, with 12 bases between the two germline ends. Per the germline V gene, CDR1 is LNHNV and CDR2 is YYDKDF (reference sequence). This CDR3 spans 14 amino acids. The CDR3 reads CATSRRTDHYGYTF. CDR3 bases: TGTGCCACCAGCAGAAGGACAGATCATTATGGCTACACCTTC.

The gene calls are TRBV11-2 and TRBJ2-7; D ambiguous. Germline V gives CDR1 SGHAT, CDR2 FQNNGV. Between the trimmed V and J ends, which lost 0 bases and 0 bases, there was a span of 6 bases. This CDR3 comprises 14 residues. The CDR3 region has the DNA TGTGCCAGCAGCTTAGAGGCTGTCTCCTACGAGCAGTACTTC. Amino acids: CASSLEAVSYEQYF. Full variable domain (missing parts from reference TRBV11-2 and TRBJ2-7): EAGVAQSPRYKIIEKRQSVAFWCNPISGHATLYWYQQILGQGPKLLIQFQNNGVVDDSQLPKDRFSAERLKGVDSTLKIQPAKLEDSAVYLCASSLEAVSYEQYFGPGTRLTVT.

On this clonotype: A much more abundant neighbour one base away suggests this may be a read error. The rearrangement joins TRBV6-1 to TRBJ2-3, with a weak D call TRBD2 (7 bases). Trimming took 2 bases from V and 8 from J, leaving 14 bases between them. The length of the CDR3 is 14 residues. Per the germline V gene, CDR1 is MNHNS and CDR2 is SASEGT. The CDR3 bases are TGTGCCAGCAGTGAACCTGGGGGGGCAGGTACGCAGTATTTT. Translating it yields CASSEPGGAGTQYF.

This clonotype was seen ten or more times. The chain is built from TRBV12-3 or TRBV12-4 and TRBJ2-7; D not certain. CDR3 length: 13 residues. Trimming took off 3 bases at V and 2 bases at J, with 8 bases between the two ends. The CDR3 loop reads CASSFGDTYEQYF. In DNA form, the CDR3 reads TGTGCCAGCAGTTTTGGGGATACCTACGAGCAGTACTTC.

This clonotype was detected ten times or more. In nucleotides, the CDR3 is TGTGCCAGCAGTGAAGCCCGGGGGGGGGTGCAGTTCTTC. It translates to CASSEARGGVQFF. This chain links TRBV2 with TRBJ2-1; 8 nucleotides match TRBD2. Germline CDR1 and CDR2: SNHLY and FYNNEI. The CDR3 spans 13 residues. The V and J ends lost 0 bases and 12 bases, in that order; junction bases with no gene match: 4.

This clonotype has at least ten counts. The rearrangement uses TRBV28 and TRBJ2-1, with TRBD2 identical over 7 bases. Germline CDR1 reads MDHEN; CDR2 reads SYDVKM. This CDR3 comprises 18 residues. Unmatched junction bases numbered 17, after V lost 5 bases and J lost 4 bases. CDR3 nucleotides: TGTGCCAGCAGTCCCATGGGAGCTAGCGGACCACATTACAATGAGCAGTTCTTC. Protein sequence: CASSPMGASGPHYNEQFF.

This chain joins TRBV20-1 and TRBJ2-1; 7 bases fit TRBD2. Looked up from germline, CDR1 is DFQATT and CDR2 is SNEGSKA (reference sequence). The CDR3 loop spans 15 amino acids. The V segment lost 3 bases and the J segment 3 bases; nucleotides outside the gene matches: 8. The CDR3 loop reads CSASLPRGSYNEQFF. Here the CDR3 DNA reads TGCAGTGCTAGCCTTCCGCGGGGGAGCTACAATGAGCAGTTCTTC.

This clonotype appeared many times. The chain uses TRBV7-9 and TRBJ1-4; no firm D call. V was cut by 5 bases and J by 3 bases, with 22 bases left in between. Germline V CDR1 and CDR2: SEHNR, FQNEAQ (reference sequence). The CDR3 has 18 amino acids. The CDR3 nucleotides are TGTGCCAGCAGCACCCGGACCCTGGGAAGTTTGGCTAATGAAAAACTGTTTTTT. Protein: CASSTRTLGSLANEKLFF.

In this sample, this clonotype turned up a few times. The CDR3 loop is CASSYLGALYEQYF. The CDR3 nucleotides read TGTGCCAGCAGTTACTTGGGGGCTTTGTACGAGCAGTACTTC. The V gene is TRBV6-5, the J gene TRBJ2-7; D possibly corresponds to TRBD1 (6 bases). V dropped 1 base and J dropped 4 bases, with 11 bases sitting between them. The CDR3 consists of 14 residues. The germline CDR1 and CDR2 sequences are MNHEY and SVGAGI.

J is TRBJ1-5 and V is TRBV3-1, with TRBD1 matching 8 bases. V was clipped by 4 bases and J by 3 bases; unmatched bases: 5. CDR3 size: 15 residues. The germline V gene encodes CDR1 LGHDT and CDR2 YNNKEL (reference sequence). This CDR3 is CASSPGQGYNQPQHF. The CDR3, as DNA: TGTGCCAGCAGCCCTGGACAGGGTTACAATCAGCCCCAGCATTTT.

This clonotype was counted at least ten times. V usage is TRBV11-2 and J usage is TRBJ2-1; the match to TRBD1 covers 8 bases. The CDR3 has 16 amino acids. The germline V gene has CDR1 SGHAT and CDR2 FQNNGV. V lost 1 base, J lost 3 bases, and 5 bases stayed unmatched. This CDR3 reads CASSLGRTGSYNEQFF. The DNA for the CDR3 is TGTGCCAGCAGCTTAGGGAGGACAGGGAGCTACAATGAGCAGTTCTTC.

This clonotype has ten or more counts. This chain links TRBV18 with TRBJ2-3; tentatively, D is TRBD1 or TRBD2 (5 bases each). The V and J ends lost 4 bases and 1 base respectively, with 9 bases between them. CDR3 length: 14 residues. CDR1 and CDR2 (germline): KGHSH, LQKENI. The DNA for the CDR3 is TGTGCCAGCTCACGGGACCACCGCACAGATACGCAGTATTTT. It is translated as CASSRDHRTDTQYF.

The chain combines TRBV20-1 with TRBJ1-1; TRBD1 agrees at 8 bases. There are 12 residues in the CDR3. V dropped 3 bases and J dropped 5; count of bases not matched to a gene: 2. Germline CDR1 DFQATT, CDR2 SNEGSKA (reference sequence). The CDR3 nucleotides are TGCAGTGCTAGCAGGGGGCTGACTGAAGCTTTCTTT. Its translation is CSASRGLTEAFF.

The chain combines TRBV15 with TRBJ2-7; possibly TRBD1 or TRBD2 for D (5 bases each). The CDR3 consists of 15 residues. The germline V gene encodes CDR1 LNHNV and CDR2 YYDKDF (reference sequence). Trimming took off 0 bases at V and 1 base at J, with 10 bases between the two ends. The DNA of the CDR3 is TGTGCCACCAGCAGAGAGAGGGGTTGGTCCTACGAGCAGTACTTC. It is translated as CATSRERGWSYEQYF.

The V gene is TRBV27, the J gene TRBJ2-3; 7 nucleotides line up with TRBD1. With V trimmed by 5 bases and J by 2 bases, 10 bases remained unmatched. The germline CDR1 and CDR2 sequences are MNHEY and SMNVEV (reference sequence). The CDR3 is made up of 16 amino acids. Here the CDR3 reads CASSKSRDRYTDTQYF. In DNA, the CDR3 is TGTGCCAGCAGTAAGAGCCGGGACAGATACACAGATACGCAGTATTTT.

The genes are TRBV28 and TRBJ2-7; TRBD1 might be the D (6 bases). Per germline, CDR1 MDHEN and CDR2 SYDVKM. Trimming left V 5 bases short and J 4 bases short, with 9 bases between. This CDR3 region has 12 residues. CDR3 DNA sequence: TGTGCCAGCAGTGGCAGGGGTTACGAGCAGTACTTC. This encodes CASSGRGYEQYF.

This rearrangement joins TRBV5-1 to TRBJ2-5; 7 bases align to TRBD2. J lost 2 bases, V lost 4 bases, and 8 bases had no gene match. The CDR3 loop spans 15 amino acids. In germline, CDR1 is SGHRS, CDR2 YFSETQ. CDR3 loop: CASSQRSSGQETQYF. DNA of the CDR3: TGCGCCAGCAGCCAGCGGTCTAGCGGACAAGAGACCCAGTACTTC.

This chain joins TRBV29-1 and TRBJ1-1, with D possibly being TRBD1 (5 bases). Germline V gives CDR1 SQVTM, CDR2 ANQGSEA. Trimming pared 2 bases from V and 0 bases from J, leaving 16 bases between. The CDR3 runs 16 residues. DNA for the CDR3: TGCAGCGTTGAATCAGGGTTAAACCCCATGAACACTGAAGCTTTCTTT. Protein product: CSVESGLNPMNTEAFF.

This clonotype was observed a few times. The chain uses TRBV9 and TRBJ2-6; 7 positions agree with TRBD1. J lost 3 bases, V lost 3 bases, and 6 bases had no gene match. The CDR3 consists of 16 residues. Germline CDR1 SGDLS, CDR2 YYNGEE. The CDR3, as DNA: TGTGCCAGCAGCGCCCAGACAGGGTTTGGGGCCAACGTCCTGACTTTC. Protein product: CASSAQTGFGANVLTF. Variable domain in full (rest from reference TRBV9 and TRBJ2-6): DSGVTQTPKHLITATGQRVTLRCSPRSGDLSVYWYQQSLDQGLQFLIQYYNGEERAKGNILERFSAQQFPDLHSELNLSSLELGDSALYFCASSAQTGFGANVLTFGAGSRLTVL.